This entry features one TCR beta chain sequence. Its target antigen remains unknown. There are no base qualities to consult, and no much larger clone falls within one base. The same CDR3 is also encoded by other DNA sequences in this sample. Libraries were constructed by the immunoSEQ multiplex PCR assay. A mixture of 60 forward primers for TCR Vbeta segments and 13 reverse primers for TCR Jbeta segments was used in the multiplex PCR. A multiplex PCR assay on genomic DNA amplified the CDR3 region of rearranged TCR beta genes. The Illumina HiSeq System was used to sequence the amplified TCR beta libraries as 87-base-pair reads. Processing in the source paper ran as follows. In a later analysis, 77 million or so unique TCR beta chains were counted across the roughly 610 repertoires, and around 11 million of these chains were shared by at least two donors. A nearest-neighbor algorithm error-corrected the raw reads and collapsed the reads into unique sequences, merging closely related sequences to remove PCR and sequencing errors. V, D and J gene segments were assigned by aligning CDR3 sequences to IMGT reference sequences. For a sequence to be retained, at least a six-nucleotide match to both a V gene segment and a J gene segment was required. A rearrangement was called productive if the CDR3 had no stop codons and remained in frame with V and J, and every other rearrangement was called non-productive. Following IMGT convention, CDR3 was defined as the stretch from the second conserved V-encoded cysteine up to the conserved J-encoded phenylalanine. In an earlier analysis of approximately 590 of the donors, sequences lacking an unambiguous match to a single V gene segment were excluded. In an earlier analysis of roughly 600 of the donors, a V segment was called functional when productive rearrangements were above 56.7%, and segregating when the standard deviation between donors exceeded 5%. A statistical classification framework was built to diagnose cytomegalovirus status from the catalog of TCR beta chain sequences. In a later analysis, V and J genes were assigned by comparing TCR nucleotide sequences against IMGT/GENE-DB human TR gene sequences. The TCRdist pipeline was used in a later analysis to assign CDR3 sequences and most-parsimonious VDJ recombination scenarios. A later analysis defined each TCR beta chain by its CDR3 amino acid sequence plus V-gene family, and excluded reads lacking a unique V-gene family. As a way to deal with suspected cross-contamination and a sequencing artifact, a later analysis dropped approximately 590 nucleotide sequences that were highly shared and had low generation probability. In a later analysis, a clonal expansion index was calculated for each public chain from normalized within-repertoire ranks of inferred template counts. A later analysis computed generation probabilities with a VDJ recombination model fitted to out-of-frame rearrangements, and checked the results against IGoR. In a later analysis, hypergeometric tests were used to score TCR-TCR, TCR-HLA and TCR-CMV co-occurrence, with a repertoire-size bias correction applied to TCR pairs. A later analysis estimated false discovery rates by permuting HLA or CMV assignments 20 times. In a later analysis, co-occurring TCRs were grouped using DBSCAN, and TCRdist sequence similarity was added for clustering within HLA-allele-positive subsets. Co-occurrence clustering excluded repertoires with fewer than 30,000 or more than 120,000 public chains, plus five with anomalous nucleotide sharing. In its TCRdb copy, this immuneACCESS table keeps in-frame sequences only and misses some clones. Where compared with another copy, unresolved V genes explain less than half of these, and the others have no known cause. The DNA gave D and trimming, while V, J and clone size come from that table. The sample has roughly 150,000 clones on record, 73% of them singletons. The ten largest clones take up approximately 5.1% of the sample.

This entry belongs to a study of cytomegalovirus exposure and HLA in healthy donors (TCRdb year 2017). General notes on the study: According to an earlier analysis of several hundred of the donors, about 179 million T cells yielded some 110 million unique TCR beta sequences and more than 250 Gb of sequence data. An early release that covered about 600 HLA-typed donors contained 250 to 350 gigabases of sequencing data and around 80 million unique TCR sequences. Among the approximately 400 genotyped donors, around 81% belonged to the genetic ancestry cluster associated with self-reported Caucasian donors. The study aimed to test whether signatures of past pathogen exposure could be identified by cataloging public T cell receptors. The study profiled the T cell repertoires of about 720 subjects by immunosequencing and related them to cytomegalovirus serostatus. A separate validation cohort of 100 to 150 different subjects was used in addition to the 666-subject first cohort. The study combined high-throughput TCR immunosequencing, statistical association of individual TCRs with disease status, and machine learning to predict cytomegalovirus infection status. In a later analysis, previously published TCR beta repertoires from some 640 donors were re-analyzed and high-resolution HLA genotyping was added so that TCR occurrence patterns could be studied. Rather than drawing on any new phenotypic data, the later analysis identified candidate immune exposures from TCR beta sequences and the way those sequences occurred across donors. An earlier analysis of about 620 of the donors applied high-throughput TCR beta sequencing to assess whether each TCR beta V gene segment acted as functional or pseudogenic. Donor age, sex, ethnicity and CMV serostatus were collected together with the repertoire data. In a later genetic analysis, genome-wide SNP genotypes for about 55% of the roughly 700 donors were used, and that subset was treated as a discovery cohort. Every discovery cohort repertoire had been produced on one sequencing platform. Class I and class II HLA loci were covered by the typing at four-digit resolution. The number of donors typed differed by locus, with 629-630 for A, B, C, DRB1 and DQB1, around 560 for DQA1, 600 to 610 for DPA1, and some 470 for DPB1. Because of strong linkage in the cohort, 5 or 6 DR-DQ haplotypes were treated as single units for association and clustering. Among about 360 genotyped donors of the cohort, an average of roughly 240,000 unique TCR beta nucleotide sequences were sequenced per donor, around a sixth of them non-productive.

The cohort comprised approximately 700 healthy bone marrow donors. At the time of sampling, every cohort member was nominally healthy, though immune exposures that went unrecorded were likely present. The donor was CMV seropositive and was included in the group of some 290 seropositive cohort members. Every donor gave a peripheral blood sample, and the peripheral blood mononuclear cells from that sample were used for TCR beta sequencing. Genomic DNA was extracted from the blood cell samples with the Qiagen DNeasy Blood Extraction Kit. The CDR3 goes from the cysteine to the phenylalanine over 14 residues. The CDR3 DNA has 42 bases and is translated from base 1. CDR1 SGHTA and CDR2 FQGNSA are derived from the germline V gene. The V and J ends are trimmed by 5 bases and 8 bases, leaving 15 bases between them. What the work shows at the level of the full study, not this receptor alone: The presence/absence analyses assumed that sequencing depth was roughly uniform across donors, and that assumption may not be true. According to a later analysis, parvovirus B19, influenza, CMV and Epstein-Barr virus appeared linked to several top co-occurrence clusters. Most TCR sequences were observed very rarely across donors, whereas some public TCRs were present in many individuals. In a later analysis, TCR association rates were found to vary across HLA loci, with the most associated TCRs seen for DRB1 alleles and the fewest for HLA-C alleles. When HLA alleles, especially DR and DQ, strongly co-occurred, TCR associations were difficult to assign to individual alleles. Some 16 rarely observed V segments, including chromosome 9 orphons, were excluded from the earlier analysis of approximately 500 of the donors because counts were too low. In a later genetic analysis, a missense DCLRE1C variant was associated with V-gene and J-gene trimming of TCR beta chains, and the association was replicated in an independent cohort. The 87-base-pair reads could not distinguish some IMGT-functional V segments, including TRBV6-2 and TRBV6-3, so those segments were excluded. Compared with the roughly 670-donor mean, donors in an Asian-associated ancestry cluster had fewer N-insertions in productive TCRs, according to a later genetic analysis. Only TCR beta chains were sequenced in this cohort, and the absence of alpha or paired-chain data limited detectable features. A later analysis found that HLA-associated TCR beta chains were more clonally expanded and had lower generation probabilities than equally common non-associated chains. In the study, around 150 TCR beta chains were listed as associated with cytomegalovirus. In an earlier analysis of some 500 of the donors, most TCR beta V segments were observed in productive rearrangements about 90% or about 30% of the time, broadly matching IMGT annotations. Correlated functional status among segregating V segments might reflect linkage disequilibrium, but an unknown experimental factor could not be ruled out. A further reported finding was that TCR beta sequences accurately predicted the HLA-A and HLA-B alleles for most subjects in the first cohort. A few of the identified cytomegalovirus-associated TCR beta chains were confirmed in vitro to be specific for cytomegalovirus antigens. Because HLA typing was missing for some donors at each locus, association tests included only the typed subset. A cluster of highly shared sequence variants was judged likely to represent a technical artifact of the sequencing pipeline. At a false discovery rate of 0.05, a later analysis linked 15,000 to 20,000 TCR beta sequences to specific HLA alleles. A later analysis found that most CMV-associated TCR beta chains appeared HLA-restricted, with HLA associations seemingly driven largely by CMV exposure. For the cohort, immune exposure information was limited to CMV serostatus. The authors suggested that the approach could potentially be extended to other disease states and immunological phenotypes. The classifier was reported to diagnose cytomegalovirus status with high specificity and sensitivity in both the original and validation cohorts.

The receptor comes from a woman aged 18-35 years in good health and CMV-seropositive. The sequenced material came from PBMCs. This receptor chain uses TRBV7-2 and TRBJ1-4; a tentative D match to TRBD1 spans 6 bases. The nucleotides are TGTGCCAGCAGCGATGGGGGCCGAGGGGAAAAACTGTTTTTT. It translates as CASSDGGRGEKLFF.